Listed below are T cell receptor beta chains from one sample, sequenced in a study of shared clonotypes between healthy human individuals. Profiled with immunoSEQ multiplex PCR; TCRdb holds only in-frame clones, not every one. Of about 1.5 million clones listed, roughly 97% are singletons. The sequenced material came from naive CD4+ T cells sorted from blood. Receptor source: a young man in good health. Both conserved end residues are part of each CDR3. The D gene is left open where the match is weak. Not every row has a clone size; where given, it reads once, few, many or a size class.

>NA|TRBJ1-4|NA|TRBV5-1
CASSLAASGFEKLFF
TGCGCCAGCAGCTTGGCGGCTTCAGGTTTTGAAAAACTGTTTTTT
>TRBD1|TRBJ1-2|NA|TRBV6-6
CASIKQGNHIGYTF
TGTGCCAGCATTAAACAGGGGAACCATATTGGCTACACCTTC
>NA|TRBJ1-3|once|TRBV11-3
CASFRGGLSGNTIYF
TGTGCCAGCTTCCGCGGGGGGCTATCGGGAAACACCATATATTTT
>NA|TRBJ1-4|NA|TRBV29-1
CSVVFWETEKLFF
TGCAGCGTTGTATTCTGGGAGACGGAAAAACTGTTTTTT
>TRBD1|TRBJ1-3|NA|TRBV5-6
CASSLLGQGPGNTIYF
TGTGCCAGCAGCTTGTTGGGACAGGGCCCTGGAAACACCATATATTTT
>NA|TRBJ1-1|NA|TRBV25-1
CASSEWESWENTEAFF
TGTGCCAGCAGTGAATGGGAGTCGTGGGAGAACACTGAAGCTTTCTTT
>NA|TRBJ1-4|NA|TRBV5-8
CASSLGGRMGEKLFF
TGTGCCAGCAGCTTGGGGGGGCGCATGGGAGAAAAACTGTTTTTT
>TRBD1|TRBJ1-3|once|TRBV6-5
CASSLRDRAGNTIYF
TGTGCCAGCAGTCTCCGGGACAGGGCTGGAAACACCATATATTTT
>NA|TRBJ2-1|NA|TRBV2
CASSVGRDHEQFF
TGTGCCAGCAGTGTGGGCAGGGACCATGAGCAGTTCTTC
>NA|TRBJ2-7|once|TRBV28
CASRQPTPGVEQYF
TGTGCCAGCAGACAACCCACTCCAGGGGTCGAGCAGTACTTC
>NA|TRBJ1-2|NA|TRBV10-3
CAISARDTARYGYTF
TGTGCCATCAGTGCCCGGGACACGGCTAGGTATGGCTACACCTTC
>TRBD2|TRBJ2-1|NA|TRBV9
CASSVAAGGENEQFF
TGTGCCAGCAGCGTAGCAGCGGGAGGAGAGAATGAGCAGTTCTTC
>NA|TRBJ1-2|once|TRBV2
CASSERGGRSEYGYTF
TGTGCCAGCAGTGAAAGGGGGGGGAGATCGGAATATGGCTACACCTTC
>NA|TRBJ2-7|once|TRBV20-1
CSARGGGEQYF
TGCAGTGCTAGAGGTGGGGGAGAGCAGTACTTC
>NA|TRBJ1-3|NA|TRBV9
CASSVEIRGDGNTIYF
TGTGCCAGCAGCGTAGAGATTCGGGGGGATGGAAACACCATATATTTT
>NA|TRBJ2-3|NA|TRBV11-2
CASSSLHNREGRTDTQYF
TGTGCCAGCAGCTCCCTACATAACAGGGAAGGGAGGACAGATACGCAGTATTTT
>NA|TRBJ1-4|once|TRBV18
CASSPDLRATNEKLFF
TGTGCCAGCTCACCCGATCTAAGGGCAACTAATGAAAAACTGTTTTTT
>NA|TRBJ1-1|NA|TRBV11-2
CASSLGGWNTEAFF
TGTGCCAGCAGCTTAGGCGGTTGGAACACTGAAGCTTTCTTT
>NA|TRBJ1-2|NA|TRBV7-8
CASSSPQGPPYGYTF
TGTGCCAGCAGCTCCCCCCAGGGCCCCCCCTATGGCTACACCTTC
>NA|TRBJ1-2|NA|TRBV7-8
CASSLVGAANYGYTF
TGTGCCAGCAGCTTAGTGGGGGCGGCTAACTATGGCTACACCTTC
>NA|TRBJ2-7|NA|TRBV18
CASSPRLDSYEQYF
TGTGCCAGCTCACCACGACTAGACTCCTACGAGCAGTACTTC
>NA|TRBJ2-5|NA|TRBV18
CASSQLSGQETQYF
TGTGCCAGCTCACAATTAAGCGGCCAAGAGACCCAGTACTTC
>TRBD2|TRBJ2-3|once|TRBV7-2
CASSYIAGGRGDTQYF
TGTGCCAGCAGCTACATAGCGGGAGGGCGAGGGGATACGCAGTATTTT
>NA|TRBJ2-7|NA|TRBV28
CASRAASYEQYF
TGTGCCAGCAGGGCTGCCTCCTACGAGCAGTACTTC
>TRBD1|TRBJ1-5|NA|TRBV19
CASSERDRGFNQPQHF
TGTGCCAGTAGTGAAAGGGACAGGGGGTTCAATCAGCCCCAGCATTTT
>NA|TRBJ1-1|NA|TRBV10-2
CASRPDSNTEAFF
TGCGCCAGCAGACCGGACTCGAACACTGAAGCTTTCTTT
>TRBD1|TRBJ1-5|NA|TRBV19
CASSRTPGQPSGQPQHF
TGTGCCAGTAGCCGAACCCCGGGACAGCCATCAGGTCAGCCCCAGCATTTT
>NA|TRBJ2-5|NA|TRBV28
CASSSSPGAETQYF
TGTGCCAGCAGTTCCAGTCCGGGGGCAGAGACCCAGTACTTC
>NA|TRBJ2-5|NA|TRBV7-9
CASSPQAYQETQYF
TGTGCCAGCAGCCCACAGGCGTACCAAGAGACCCAGTACTTC
>NA|TRBJ1-1|NA|TRBV2
CASTVRGAEAFF
TGTGCCAGCACTGTAAGGGGCGCTGAAGCTTTCTTT
>NA|TRBJ1-4|NA|TRBV18
CATTGMNEKLFF
TGTGCCACCACAGGGATGAATGAAAAACTGTTTTTT
>NA|TRBJ2-7|few|TRBV11-2
CASGGAIPYEQYF
TGTGCCAGCGGGGGGGCTATCCCCTACGAGCAGTACTTC
>NA|TRBJ2-7|NA|TRBV28
CASSRGPGVSYEQYF
TGTGCCAGCAGTCGGGGCCCAGGGGTCTCCTACGAGCAGTACTTC
>TRBD1|TRBJ2-4|NA|TRBV19
CASTLFWGQGNGLAKNIQYF
TGTGCCAGTACCCTTTTTTGGGGACAGGGGAACGGATTGGCCAAAAACATTCAGTACTTC
>TRBD1|TRBJ1-2|NA|TRBV10-3
CAIVETGTGAGGYTF
TGTGCCATCGTAGAGACCGGGACAGGGGCCGGCGGCTACACCTTC
>TRBD1|TRBJ2-2|NA|TRBV7-8
CASSLARWDRPLSGNTGELFF
TGTGCCAGCAGCTTAGCCAGATGGGACAGGCCACTCTCGGGCAACACCGGGGAGCTGTTTTTT
>NA|TRBJ2-7|NA|TRBV6-1
CASSEMSVRQYF
TGTGCCAGCAGTGAGATGTCCGTAAGGCAGTACTTC
>NA|TRBJ1-4|NA|TRBV30
CAWSRRVPNEKLFF
TGTGCCTGGAGTAGGAGGGTCCCTAATGAAAAACTGTTTTTT
>TRBD1|TRBJ2-5|NA|TRBV19
CASSPQGARGTQYF
TGTGCCAGTAGCCCACAGGGGGCGCGAGGGACCCAGTACTTC
>NA|TRBJ1-2|NA|TRBV11-2
CASSFVQNYGYTF
TGTGCCAGCAGCTTCGTACAGAACTATGGCTACACCTTC